The 24 T cell receptor beta chains given below trace back to one sample, sequenced in a study of T-cell memory formation after mild COVID-19. TCRdb passed the 5' RACE reads through MiXCR, listing each CDR3 protein once. The data show about 350,000 distinct CDR3 sequences, with roughly 19% seen just once and roughly 23% held by the top ten. What was sequenced was PBMCs or a T cell subset sorted from them (not recorded which). These receptor sequences come from a man aged 18 to 35 who had mild COVID-19 (a few samples of this study predate the infection). Cell type and time point are not known.

The chain is built from TRBV21-1 and TRBJ1-1; the table's D call, TRBD1, has no DNA check behind it. TRBV21-1 is deemed a pseudogene. CDR3 size: 14 residues. The CDR3 bases are TGTGCCAGCAGCAAGTCACAGGGGGGAACTGAAGCTTTCTTT. Protein sequence: CASSKSQGGTEAFF.

This clonotype has just a few counts. The CDR3 coding sequence is TGTGCCAGCAGCCTGCCGGGGTTTATGAACACTGAAGCTTTCTTT. This gives the protein CASSLPGFMNTEAFF. The rearrangement joins TRBV7-2 to TRBJ1-1; no reliable D call. V lost 5 bases, J lost 0 bases, and 13 bases lay in between. CDR1 and CDR2 (germline): SGHTA, FQGNSA. The length of the CDR3 is 15 residues.

The V gene is TRBV12-3 or TRBV12-4, the J gene TRBJ2-1, with D tentatively TRBD1 or TRBD2 (5 bases each). The CDR3 length is 12 residues. V lost 3 bases and J 10 bases, leaving 10 bases between the germline ends. DNA for the CDR3: TGTGCCAGCAGTTTTGAGGGGAACGAGCAGTTCTTC. It specifies CASSFEGNEQFF.

This clonotype showed up just a few times. The chain is built from TRBV5-1 and TRBJ1-1; 7 nucleotides align to TRBD1. Looked up from germline, CDR1 is SGHRS and CDR2 is YFSETQ. V lost 1 base, J lost 0 bases, and 9 bases stayed unmatched. The CDR3 is made up of 17 amino acids. The CDR3 region has the DNA TGCGCCAGCAGCTTGCGACGGGACAGTGGCCTGAACACTGAAGCTTTCTTT. It translates to CASSLRRDSGLNTEAFF.

This clonotype has a handful of counts. CDR3 in amino acids: CASSLMDSSNSPLHF. For the CDR3, the DNA is TGTGCCAGCAGCTTGATGGACTCTTCTAATTCACCCCTCCACTTT. The J gene is TRBJ1-6, the V gene TRBV7-8; D not resolved. V was cut by 3 bases and J by 6 bases, with 12 bases left in between. CDR1 is SGHVS, CDR2 FQNEAQ, per germline. This CDR3 comprises 15 residues.

This clonotype showed up just a few times. This rearrangement joins TRBV5-6 to TRBJ1-1; D is uncertain. CDR3 length: 13 residues. The germline CDR1 and CDR2 sequences are SGHDT and YYEEEE. V was clipped by 0 bases and J by 10 bases, with 13 bases between them. The CDR3 coding sequence is TGTGCCAGCAGCTTGGCTGGAGGACGGGGAGCTTTCTTT. Translated, it gives CASSLAGGRGAFF.

The sample holds a few counts of this clonotype. This rearrangement joins TRBV7-2 to TRBJ1-2; 10 bases map to TRBD1. The junction had 17 bases not matched to a gene; V was cut back by 6 bases and J by 4 bases. Germline loops: CDR1 SGHTA, CDR2 FQGNSA. CDR3 size: 18 residues. DNA for the CDR3: TGTGCCAGCAGAAATAAGTACCCCGGGACAGGGGACCTCTATGGCTACACCTTC. This sequence encodes CASRNKYPGTGDLYGYTF. The full variable domain, rest sourced from reference TRBV7-2 and TRBJ1-2, is GAGVSQSPSNKVTEKGKDVELRCDPISGHTALYWYRQSLGQGLEFLIYFQGNSAPDKSGLPSDRFSAERTGGSVSTLTIQRTQQEDSAVYLCASRNKYPGTGDLYGYTFGSGTRLTVV.

This clonotype was seen a handful of times. The chain couples TRBV7-8 to TRBJ2-1; 10 positions match TRBD2. The V gene's germline CDR1 is SGHVS and CDR2 FQNEAQ. The V segment lost 5 bases and the J segment 10 bases; nucleotides outside the gene matches: 14. This CDR3 has 16 amino acids. Written as DNA, the CDR3 is TGTGCCAGCAGCGAAGGTCGAGCGGGGGGGGTCCTGGAGCAGTTCTTC. Its translation is CASSEGRAGGVLEQFF.

Only a few counts were recorded for this clonotype. The CDR3 bases are TGTGCCAGCAGCCAAGATCTTCAGCAGGCGTTACGGGGTGGCTATGGCTACACCTTC. Amino acid sequence: CASSQDLQQALRGGYGYTF. V is TRBV4-2 and J is TRBJ1-2; unclear D gene. The germline CDR1 and CDR2 sequences are LGHNA and YNFKEQ. Trimming pared 0 bases from V and 4 bases from J, leaving 24 bases between. The CDR3 is made up of 19 amino acids.

Concerning this clonotype: Germline and junction disagree at one end, which may indicate a read error. V gene TRBV5-1 combines with J gene TRBJ1-4; 8 nucleotides line up with TRBD1. The CDR3 has 12 amino acids. Germline V gene sequence: CDR1 SGHRS, CDR2 YFSETQ. DNA of the CDR3: TGCGCCAGCAGCTTGAATCGTCTGGACAGGGTTTTT. Translated: CASSLNRLDRVF.

In this sample, this clonotype turned up many times. The V gene is TRBV5-6, the J gene TRBJ2-6; D is unclear. This CDR3 is 14 amino acids long. The germline V gene encodes CDR1 SGHDT and CDR2 YYEEEE. V gave up 5 bases and J gave up 3 bases, with 9 bases separating them. CDR3 amino acids: CASRRTGGANVLTF. As DNA, the CDR3 is TGTGCCAGCAGACGAACTGGTGGGGCCAACGTCCTGACTTTC.

This clonotype was counted only a few times. The chain uses TRBV14 and TRBJ2-5; possibly TRBD1 for D (5 bases). The CDR3 spans 15 residues. Trimming took off 8 bases at V and 4 bases at J, with 20 bases between the two ends. Germline CDR1 and CDR2: SGHDN and FVKESK. DNA for the CDR3: TGTGCCAGCGCGAAGACGGCAGGGTCGCTAGAGACCCAGTACTTC. Protein product: CASAKTAGSLETQYF.

The chain joins TRBV21-1 to TRBJ1-5; TRBD1 is the table's D call and was not checked against the DNA. TRBV21-1 is flagged as a pseudogene. The CDR3 contains 16 residues. CDR3 in DNA: TGTGCCAGAAATACGGCGACACAGGGGAAGGATCAGCCCCAGCATTTT. Translated, it gives CARNTATQGKDQPQHF.

The V and J genes are TRBV6-5 and TRBJ1-5; D gene uncertain. V lost 6 bases and J lost 7, with 19 bases in between. The CDR3 length is 15 residues. Germline V gene lookup returns CDR1 MNHEY and CDR2 SVGAGI. CDR3 DNA: TGTGCCAGCAGGACCTCAGGTACTAGCGGGCAGCCCCAGCATTTT. As protein: CASRTSGTSGQPQHF.

This clonotype was picked up a small number of times. The rearrangement joins TRBV7-6 to TRBJ1-2; D ambiguous. V lost 3 bases and J 8 bases, leaving 13 bases between the germline ends. CDR1 and CDR2 (germline): SGHVS, FNYEAQ. CDR3 length: 13 residues. This CDR3 is CASSFGLRGGYTF. The CDR3 DNA reads as TGTGCCAGCAGCTTTGGACTTCGCGGGGGCTACACCTTC.

V and J are TRBV7-2 and TRBJ1-2, with D unclear. CDR1 and CDR2 from the germline V gene are SGHTA and FQGNSA. V lost 2 bases to trimming and J lost 8 bases, with 12 bases between them. This CDR3 has 13 amino acids. CDR3 residues: CASSLPMEYGYTF. The DNA for the CDR3 is TGTGCCAGCAGCTTACCGATGGAATACGGCTACACCTTC. The whole variable domain, remainder taken from reference TRBV7-2 and TRBJ1-2, is GAGVSQSPSNKVTEKGKDVELRCDPISGHTALYWYRQSLGQGLEFLIYFQGNSAPDKSGLPSDRFSAERTGGSVSTLTIQRTQQEDSAVYLCASSLPMEYGYTFGSGTRLTVV.

J is TRBJ2-1 and V is TRBV12-3 or TRBV12-4, with 15 bases that match TRBD2. The CDR3 runs 15 residues. The ends lost 6 bases at V and 9 bases at J; junction bases unmatched: 6. The CDR3 loop is CASSRTSGGAFEQFF. DNA for the CDR3: TGTGCCAGCAGCCGGACTAGCGGGGGGGCGTTTGAGCAGTTCTTC.

The gene calls are TRBV4-2 and TRBJ1-2; D gene unclear. The CDR3 is 16 amino acids. Germline lookup yields CDR1 LGHNA and CDR2 YNFKEQ. V lost 0 bases to trimming and J lost 3 bases, with 14 bases between them. CDR3 DNA: TGTGCCAGCAGCCAAGAAATAACCACGGTCGACTATGGCTACACCTTC. It specifies CASSQEITTVDYGYTF.

The chain has TRBV6-5 and TRBJ1-2; TRBD1 matches at 8 bases. J was trimmed by 8 bases and V by 6 bases; bases with no gene match: 8. This CDR3 comprises 13 residues. The germline V gene encodes CDR1 MNHEY and CDR2 SVGAGI. CDR3 sequence reads: CASRPQGAGGYTF. The CDR3 region has the DNA TGTGCCAGCAGGCCCCAGGGGGCCGGAGGCTACACCTTC.

This chain links TRBV12-3 or TRBV12-4 with TRBJ1-1, with TRBD1 as a possible D gene (5 bases). Trimming left V 7 bases short and J 4 bases short, with 10 bases between. The CDR3 runs 12 residues. Here the CDR3 DNA reads TGTGCCAGCATCGATGGGGCCACTGAAGCTTTCTTT. It translates to CASIDGATEAFF.

This clonotype was detected a few times. The chain recombines TRBV6-2 or TRBV6-3 with TRBJ2-2; D not certain. CDR3 length: 13 residues. CDR1 and CDR2 (germline): MNHEY, SVGEGT. V was clipped by 0 bases and J by 5 bases, with 4 bases between them. The DNA for the CDR3 is TGTGCCAGCAGTTACTCACGAACCGGGGAGCTGTTTTTT. Its translation: CASSYSRTGELFF.

The V call is TRBV20-1, the J call TRBJ1-1; 7 bases are a match to TRBD1. CDR1 is DFQATT and CDR2 is SNEGSKA in the germline V gene (reference sequence). The CDR3 is 13 residues long. V lost 5 bases and J lost 3; bases outside the gene matches: 6. This CDR3 is CSAGKGAYTEAFF. The CDR3 coding sequence is TGCAGTGCTGGGAAGGGGGCTTACACTGAAGCTTTCTTT.

This clonotype was observed a handful of times. This rearrangement joins TRBV9 to TRBJ2-1; no reliable D call. Germline V gives CDR1 SGDLS, CDR2 YYNGEE. The germline V and J ends were trimmed by 2 bases and 6 bases, with 12 bases remaining between them. The CDR3 is 14 amino acids. The CDR3 bases are TGTGCCAGCAGCGTCTCCCCGCAGGCCAATGAGCAGTTCTTC. Translation: CASSVSPQANEQFF.

This clonotype occurred many times. V and J are TRBV12-3 or TRBV12-4 and TRBJ1-1, with a possible D match to TRBD1 (6 bases). This CDR3 is built from 13 residues. The ends were cut back, 6 bases at V and 4 bases at J, with 12 bases in the middle. The CDR3 region is CASSLQGPTEAFF. CDR3 DNA: TGTGCCAGCAGCCTACAGGGTCCCACTGAAGCTTTCTTT.